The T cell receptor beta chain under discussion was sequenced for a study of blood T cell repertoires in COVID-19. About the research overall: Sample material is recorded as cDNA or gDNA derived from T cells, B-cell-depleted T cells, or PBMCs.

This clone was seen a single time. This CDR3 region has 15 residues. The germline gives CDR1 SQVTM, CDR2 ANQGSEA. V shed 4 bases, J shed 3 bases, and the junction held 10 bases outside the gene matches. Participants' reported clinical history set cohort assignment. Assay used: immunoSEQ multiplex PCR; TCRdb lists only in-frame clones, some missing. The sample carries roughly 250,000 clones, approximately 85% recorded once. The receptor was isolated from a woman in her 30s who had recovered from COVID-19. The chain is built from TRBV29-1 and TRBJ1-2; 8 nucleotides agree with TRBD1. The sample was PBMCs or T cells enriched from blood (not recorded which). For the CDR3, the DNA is TGCAGCGTTGTCCGGCGGCAGGGGGCGGACTATGGCTACACCTTC. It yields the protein CSVVRRQGADYGYTF. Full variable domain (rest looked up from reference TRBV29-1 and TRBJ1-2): SAVISQKPSRDICQRGTSLTIQCQVDSQVTMMFWYRQQPGQSLTLIATANQGSEATYESGFVIDKFPISRPNLTFSTLTVSNMSPEDSSIYLCSVVRRQGADYGYTFGSGTRLTVV.